The rows below give T cell receptor beta chains drawn from one sample of a study of blood T cell repertoires in COVID-19. Using immunoSEQ multiplex PCR, the repertoire was profiled, and TCRdb retains in-frame clones only, with some absent. The repertoire holds roughly 360,000 clones, with roughly four fifths as singletons. Sequenced input: PBMCs or T cells enriched from blood (not recorded which). The origin of the receptors is a woman between 50 and 59 years old who had recovered from COVID-19. Both conserved end residues are part of each CDR3. Each record gives: D gene, V gene, J gene, clone size, CDR3 length, CDR3 protein, CDR3 DNA. A D gene is named only where the DNA matches it firmly. Size values are once, few and many counts, or a class for expanded clones, and some rows have none.

TRBD1	TRBV5-1	TRBJ1-5	NA	17	CASSPGTGMFGNQPQHF	TGCGCCAGCAGCCCCGGGACAGGGATGTTTGGCAATCAGCCCCAGCATTTT
TRBD2	TRBV7-8	TRBJ2-4	NA	15	CASSTTTSGMNIQYF	TGTGCCAGCAGCACAACCACTAGCGGGATGAACATTCAGTACTTC
TRBD2	TRBV5-4	TRBJ2-3	NA	16	CASSSRLAGESDTQYF	TGTGCCAGCAGCTCGAGGCTAGCGGGAGAGTCAGATACGCAGTATTTT
TRBD2	TRBV29-1	TRBJ2-1	few	14	CSLAGGMSGNEQFF	TGCAGTTTAGCGGGAGGTATGTCGGGGAATGAGCAGTTCTTC
NA	TRBV18	TRBJ1-1	NA	15	CASSPPGQMNTEAFF	TGTGCCAGCTCACCACCGGGGCAAATGAACACTGAAGCTTTCTTT
TRBD2	TRBV5-1	TRBJ2-5	NA	16	CASSSGLAAPQETQYF	TGCGCCAGCAGTTCCGGACTAGCGGCGCCCCAAGAGACCCAGTACTTC
TRBD1	TRBV7-3	TRBJ1-2	NA	14	CASSPTGGHYGYTF	TGTGCCAGCAGCCCGACAGGGGGACACTATGGCTACACCTTC
TRBD1	TRBV29-1	TRBJ1-1	NA	13	CSARGTALMGAFF	TGCAGCGCCCGGGGGACAGCGCTAATGGGAGCTTTCTTT
NA	TRBV6-5	TRBJ1-1	NA	16	CASSYYPRTANTEAFF	TGTGCCAGCAGTTACTACCCGAGGACAGCGAACACTGAAGCTTTCTTT
NA	TRBV3-1/TRBV3-2	TRBJ2-7	NA	14	CASSPTPQSYEQYF	TGTGCCAGCAGCCCCACCCCCCAGTCCTACGAGCAGTACTTC
TRBD2	TRBV12-5	TRBJ2-1	NA	16	CASGLVGTSGRGEQFF	TGTGCTAGTGGTTTGGTAGGGACTAGCGGGAGGGGTGAGCAGTTCTTC
NA	TRBV12-3/TRBV12-4	TRBJ1-2	few	13	CASSLGGSYGYTF	TGTGCCAGCAGTTTAGGAGGGAGCTATGGCTACACCTTC
TRBD1	TRBV7-6	TRBJ2-1	NA	16	CASSLYGDRVYNEQFF	TGTGCCAGCAGCTTATATGGCGACAGGGTCTACAATGAGCAGTTCTTC
TRBD2	TRBV9	TRBJ2-7	NA	15	CASSPSSGYQYEQYF	TGTGCCAGCAGCCCATCTAGCGGGTACCAATACGAGCAGTACTTC
NA	TRBV29-1	TRBJ1-1	NA	15	CSVEDPRRSNTEAFF	TGCAGCGTTGAAGATCCAAGGAGATCGAACACTGAAGCTTTCTTT
NA	TRBV7-7	TRBJ1-4	NA	15	CASSSGRATNEKLFF	TGTGCCAGCAGCTCCGGGAGGGCAACTAATGAAAAACTGTTTTTT
NA	TRBV5-6	TRBJ1-3	NA	16	CASSLVGGNWENTIYF	TGTGCCAGCAGCTTGGTCGGGGGTAATTGGGAAAACACCATATATTTT
NA	TRBV5-1	TRBJ1-1	NA	16	CASSLSPQGLNTEAFF	TGCGCCAGCAGCTTGTCACCCCAGGGGCTGAACACTGAAGCTTTCTTT
NA	TRBV12-3/TRBV12-4	TRBJ2-1	NA	12	CATRRAWNEQFF	TGTGCCACCAGGCGCGCATGGAATGAGCAGTTCTTC
NA	TRBV9	TRBJ2-7	NA	14	CASSVFTAAYEQYF	TGTGCCAGCAGCGTATTTACAGCTGCCTACGAGCAGTACTTC
NA	TRBV19	TRBJ1-5	NA	17	CASSIVGFSGSNQPQHF	TGTGCCAGTAGTATAGTTGGCTTCTCGGGGAGCAATCAGCCCCAGCATTTT
NA	TRBV19	TRBJ2-4	NA	17	CASSIGGPGLAKNIQYF	TGTGCCAGTAGTATAGGTGGGCCAGGGCTAGCCAAAAACATTCAGTACTTC
TRBD1	TRBV27	TRBJ1-6	NA	16	CASSDYVGQGIRPLHF	TGTGCCAGCAGTGACTACGTCGGACAGGGCATACGGCCCCTCCACTTT
NA	TRBV3-1/TRBV3-2	TRBJ2-3	NA	18	CASSHLTKAGPGTDTQYF	TGTGCCAGCAGCCACCTGACAAAGGCGGGCCCGGGGACAGATACGCAGTATTTT
TRBD2	TRBV3-1/TRBV3-2	TRBJ2-1	once	13	CASSLPPGGSILF	TGTGCCAGCAGCCTTCCCCCGGGAGGGAGTATACTCTTC
NA	TRBV9	TRBJ1-1	once	13	CASSRRGDTEAFF	TGTGCCAGCAGCCGCCGGGGGGACACTGAAGCTTTCTTT
NA	TRBV15	TRBJ2-3	NA	14	CATSRERSPDTQYF	TGTGCCACCAGCAGAGAGAGGTCCCCAGATACGCAGTATTTT
NA	TRBV7-3	TRBJ2-1	NA	11	CASSRNNEQFF	TGTGCCAGCAGCCGTAACAATGAGCAGTTCTTC
NA	TRBV2	TRBJ1-5	NA	18	CASSEQALSQYSNQPQHF	TGTGCCAGCAGTGAACAGGCCCTGTCCCAATATAGCAATCAGCCCCAGCATTTT
NA	TRBV7-2	TRBJ1-1	few	16	CASSPPGGQVHTEAFF	TGTGCCAGCAGCCCACCGGGGGGGCAGGTGCACACTGAAGCTTTCTTT
NA	TRBV29-1	TRBJ1-1	NA	13	CSATGVLDTEAFF	TGCAGCGCGACGGGGGTTTTGGACACTGAAGCTTTCTTT
NA	TRBV6-6	TRBJ2-7	NA	13	CASSYWQNYEQYF	TGTGCCAGCAGTTACTGGCAGAACTACGAGCAGTACTTC
NA	TRBV20-1	TRBJ1-2	NA	11	CSARIARGYTF	TGCAGTGCTAGAATAGCCCGGGGCTACACCTTC
NA	TRBV11-3	TRBJ2-7	NA	13	CASTLQPNYEQYF	TGTGCCAGCACTCTACAGCCCAACTACGAGCAGTACTTC
NA	TRBV6-2/TRBV6-3	TRBJ2-1	NA	16	CASSYSLGSSYNEQFF	TGTGCCAGCAGTTACTCGCTGGGGAGCTCCTACAATGAGCAGTTCTTC
NA	TRBV5-1	TRBJ2-5	once	16	CASSLEGILGQETQYF	TGCGCCAGCAGCTTAGAGGGCATTTTAGGGCAAGAGACCCAGTACTTC
NA	TRBV7-8	TRBJ1-4	NA	16	CASSPSRTVSNEKLFF	TGTGCCAGCAGCCCAAGCCGGACAGTCTCTAATGAAAAACTGTTTTTT
TRBD2	TRBV5-1	TRBJ2-1	NA	14	CASSSNSGMNEQFF	TGCGCCAGCAGCTCTAATAGCGGGATGAATGAGCAGTTCTTC
NA	TRBV18	TRBJ2-7	NA	15	CASWSGVGSSYEQYF	TGTGCCAGTTGGTCGGGGGTTGGAAGCTCCTACGAGCAGTACTTC
NA	TRBV19	TRBJ1-5	NA	14	CATKLGTNNQPQHF	TGTGCCACGAAACTCGGGACAAACAATCAGCCCCAGCATTTT
NA	TRBV7-2	TRBJ2-1	NA	15	CASSLARDFYNEQFF	TGTGCCAGCAGCTTAGCCCGGGACTTCTACAATGAGCAGTTCTTC
TRBD1	TRBV19	TRBJ1-1	few	17	CASTLGQGANLNTEAFF	TGTGCCAGTACCCTGGGACAGGGTGCGAACTTGAACACTGAAGCTTTCTTT
NA	TRBV7-2	TRBJ2-1	NA	13	CASSLDRSNEQFF	TGTGCCAGCAGCTTAGACAGGAGCAATGAGCAGTTCTTC
NA	TRBV9	TRBJ2-1	NA	16	CASSVEAASSYNEQFF	TGTGCCAGCAGCGTAGAAGCCGCAAGCTCCTACAATGAGCAGTTCTTC
TRBD1	TRBV19	TRBJ1-5	NA	19	CASRKGTANMGFSNQPQHF	TGTGCCAGTAGGAAGGGGACAGCCAATATGGGATTTAGCAATCAGCCCCAGCATTTT
TRBD1	TRBV7-2	TRBJ1-2	once	18	CASSLVGDRGIFGYGYTF	TGTGCCAGCAGCTTAGTAGGAGACAGGGGGATATTTGGCTATGGCTACACCTTC
TRBD2	TRBV6-2/TRBV6-3	TRBJ2-1	NA	15	CASSFRLAEVNEQFF	TGTGCCAGCAGTTTCAGACTAGCGGAGGTTAATGAGCAGTTCTTC
TRBD1	TRBV19	TRBJ1-2	NA	18	CASSRRGTGVLPGYGYTF	TGTGCCAGTAGTCGGCGAGGGACAGGGGTACTGCCTGGCTATGGCTACACCTTC
TRBD1	TRBV9	TRBJ2-2	NA	15	CASSQDRGRTGELFF	TGTGCCAGCAGCCAAGACAGGGGAAGGACCGGGGAGCTGTTTTTT
TRBD1	TRBV6-5	TRBJ1-1	NA	15	CASIPTGQGDSEAFF	TGTGCCAGCATCCCTACGGGACAGGGCGACTCTGAAGCTTTCTTT
TRBD2	TRBV7-9	TRBJ2-5	once	14	CASSHSGGQETQYF	TGTGCCAGCAGCCACAGCGGGGGACAAGAGACCCAGTACTTC
NA	TRBV21-1	TRBJ2-5	few	17	CASSKELAGGQCETQYF	TGTGCCAGCAGCAAAGAACTAGCGGGAGGGCAATGCGAGACCCAGTACTTC
NA	TRBV7-2	TRBJ2-1	NA	17	CASSLEWGGAAYNEQFF	TGTGCCAGCAGCTTGGAATGGGGGGGGGCCGCCTACAATGAGCAGTTCTTC
TRBD2	TRBV3-1/TRBV3-2	TRBJ2-1	NA	16	CASSQDSSGTYNEQFF	TGTGCCAGCAGCCAAGATAGTAGCGGGACCTACAATGAGCAGTTCTTC